The text below deals with one T cell receptor (beta chain). The antigen is not known. The entry originates in a study of cytomegalovirus exposure and HLA in healthy donors. Overall study results and limits: Being indistinguishable, some V segments were excluded, TRBV6-2 and TRBV6-3 among them.

The PCR used 60 Vbeta and 13 Jbeta primers. Using immunoSEQ multiplex PCR, the repertoire was profiled, and TCRdb retains in-frame clones only, with some absent. The repertoire holds approximately 150,000 clones, about 60% seen once, with roughly 6.4% in the top ten. V gave up 0 bases and J gave up 2 bases; unmatched junction bases: 3. Germline loops: CDR1 LGHNA, CDR2 YSLEER. CDR3 length: 15 amino acids. The chain employs TRBV4-3 and TRBJ2-7; 8 nucleotides align to TRBD2. This sequence was found in a woman in her sixties in good health and CMV-seropositive. What was sequenced was PBMCs. CDR3 coding DNA: TGCGCCAGCAGCCAAGATGAAGCGGGAGCCTACGAGCAGTACTTC. Its translation is CASSQDEAGAYEQYF.